This TCR beta chain was obtained from a study of cytotoxic CD8 clonotypes in ibrutinib-treated CLL. Study summary: Once treatment had gone on for a median of around eleven months, range 6 to 36, response samples were drawn.

Only in-frame clones appear in the TCRdb table, and some are missing; sequencing was by immunoSEQ multiplex PCR. The table includes 50,000 to 70,000 clones, roughly 50% detected once. This CDR3 region has 17 residues. Trimming stripped 4 bases from V and 0 bases from J, with 19 bases between. CDR1 is SGHKS, CDR2 YYEKEE, per germline (reference sequence). This clone has a handful of counts. The V call is TRBV5-5, the J call TRBJ1-2, with D tentatively TRBD1 (6 bases). The sequence was collected from a human donor with chronic lymphocytic leukemia. Sequencing was performed on PBMCs, taken at disease progression, from a patient treated with ibrutinib. The CDR3 region is CASSPGAGTRSNYGYTF. As DNA, the CDR3 is TGTGCCAGCAGCCCTGGGGCAGGGACACGTTCTAACTATGGCTACACCTTC. The variable domain in full, completed from reference TRBV5-5 and TRBJ1-2, reads DAGVTQSPTHLIKTRGQQVTLRCSPISGHKSVSWYQQVLGQGPQFIFQYYEKEERGRGNFPDRFSARQFPNYSSELNVNALLLGDSALYLCASSPGAGTRSNYGYTFGSGTRLTVV.